One sample yielded the 27 T cell receptor beta chains listed below, sequenced in a study of blood T cell repertoires in COVID-19. Produced via immunoSEQ multiplex PCR; TCRdb's table is partial and in-frame only. The repertoire holds tens of thousands of clones, with roughly 80% as singletons. The sequencing sample was made of peripheral blood. The receptors shown here come from a woman in her 70s with active or convalescent COVID-19.

This chain links TRBV4-3 with TRBJ2-5, with a possible D match to TRBD2 (6 bases). There are 15 residues in the CDR3. The germline V gene has CDR1 LGHNA and CDR2 YSLEER. Trimming cost V 1 base and J 5 bases, with 14 bases left between them. The CDR3 protein is CASSQGNGRGETQYF. CDR3 DNA: TGCGCCAGCAGCCAAGGGAACGGGAGAGGGGAGACCCAGTACTTC.

The table lists this clone with a count of one. This chain joins TRBV18 and TRBJ1-3; 7 positions agree with TRBD1. J lost 0 bases, V lost 0 bases, and 2 bases had no gene match. CDR1 is KGHSH, CDR2 LQKENI, per germline. CDR3 length: 16 residues. CDR3 DNA sequence: TGTGCCAGCTCACCACCGACAGGGCTCTCTGGAAACACCATATATTTT. It yields the protein CASSPPTGLSGNTIYF.

Note on this clone: Other nucleotide sequences from this sample produce the same CDR3. V usage is TRBV30 and J usage is TRBJ1-3, with no clear D. CDR1 GTSNPN and CDR2 SVGIG come from the germline V gene (reference sequence). The CDR3 length is 14 residues. V lost 0 bases to trimming and J lost 0 bases, with 6 bases between them. This CDR3 is CAWSVSSSGNTIYF. DNA for the CDR3: TGTGCCTGGAGTGTTAGCAGCTCTGGAAACACCATATATTTT. The complete variable domain, with remaining parts taken from reference TRBV30 and TRBJ1-3, reads SQTIHQWPATLVQPVGSPLSLECTVEGTSNPNLYWYRQAAGRGLQLLFYSVGIGQISSEVPQNLSASRPQDRQFILSSKKLLLSDSGFYLCAWSVSSSGNTIYFGEGSWLTVV.

The CDR3 sequence: CASSLALEGANYGYTF. The CDR3 DNA follows: TGTGCCAGCAGCTTGGCTTTGGAGGGAGCTAACTATGGCTACACCTTC. The chain carries TRBV5-6 and TRBJ1-2; no definite D call. Germline V gene lookup returns CDR1 SGHDT and CDR2 YYEEEE. Deletions cut 0 bases from V and 0 bases from J, with 12 bases between. The CDR3 consists of 16 residues.

The chain employs TRBV24-1 and TRBJ2-5; 9 bases are shared with TRBD1. The CDR3 has 17 residues. Germline CDR1 and CDR2: KGHDR and SFDVKD. V trimming: 4 bases; J trimming: 5 bases; junction bases outside the gene matches: 13. The CDR3 here is CATSDPPGQGFRETQYF. In DNA form, the CDR3 reads TGTGCCACCAGTGACCCACCGGGACAGGGCTTTCGGGAGACCCAGTACTTC.

This clone came up a few times. This sequence joins TRBV12-5 and TRBJ1-1; 7 positions match TRBD1. V dropped 1 base and J dropped 7; count of bases not matched to a gene: 15. Germline V gives CDR1 LGHNT, CDR2 FRNRAP. This CDR3 has 17 amino acids. The CDR3 loop is CASGLEKNRGPPSEAFF. CDR3 nucleotide sequence: TGTGCTAGTGGTTTGGAGAAAAACAGGGGCCCCCCTAGTGAAGCTTTCTTT. Combining the CDR3 with reference TRBV12-5 and TRBJ1-1 gives the whole variable domain DARVTQTPRHKVTEMGQEVTMRCQPILGHNTVFWYRQTMMQGLELLAYFRNRAPLDDSGMPKDRFSAEMPDATLATLKIQPSEPRDSAVYFCASGLEKNRGPPSEAFFGQGTRLTVV.

This chain links TRBV7-2 with TRBJ2-1, with a weak D call TRBD2 (5 bases). The CDR3 length is 15 residues. With 6 bases removed from V and 7 bases from J, the gap between germline ends came to 19 bases. Germline lookup yields CDR1 SGHTA and CDR2 FQGNSA. CDR3 in amino acids: CASRPRGPGGNEQFF. CDR3 nucleotides: TGTGCCAGCAGGCCCCGAGGACCAGGCGGGAATGAGCAGTTCTTC.

This clone was seen once. The J gene is TRBJ1-5, the V gene TRBV19; D is undetermined. Germline assignment: CDR1 LNHDA and CDR2 SQIVND (reference sequence). Trimming took off 3 bases at V and 0 bases at J, with 9 bases between the two ends. The CDR3 runs 15 residues. The CDR3 DNA reads TGTGCCAGTAGTATCTCCGTCCCTAGCAATCAGCCCCAGCATTTT. The encoded protein is CASSISVPSNQPQHF. The whole variable domain, remainder taken from reference TRBV19 and TRBJ1-5, is DGGITQSPKYLFRKEGQNVTLSCEQNLNHDAMYWYRQDPGQGLRLIYYSQIVNDFQKGDIAEGYSVSREKKESFPLTVTSAQKNPTAFYLCASSISVPSNQPQHFGDGTRLSIL.

The rearrangement joins TRBV5-1 to TRBJ2-5; 8 nucleotides line up with TRBD2. CDR1 is SGHRS and CDR2 is YFSETQ in the germline V gene. J was trimmed by 3 bases and V by 0 bases; bases with no gene match: 7. The CDR3 has 16 amino acids. CDR3 in amino acids: CASSLAGGLREETQYF. CDR3 coding DNA: TGCGCCAGCAGCTTGGCGGGGGGGCTAAGGGAAGAGACCCAGTACTTC. Full variable domain (rest looked up from reference TRBV5-1 and TRBJ2-5): KAGVTQTPRYLIKTRGQQVTLSCSPISGHRSVSWYQQTPGQGLQFLFEYFSETQRNKGNFPGRFSGRQFSNSRSEMNVSTLELGDSALYLCASSLAGGLREETQYFGPGTRLLVL.

The J gene is TRBJ1-6, the V gene TRBV5-6; 8 bases are a match to TRBD1. The V gene's germline CDR1 is SGHDT and CDR2 YYEEEE. The length of the CDR3 is 16 residues. With 3 bases clipped from V and 6 bases from J, the junction kept 8 bases outside the gene matches. The CDR3 DNA is TGTGCCAGCAGCTCGACGGACAGGGCGGGTAATTCACCCCTCCACTTT. Residues: CASSSTDRAGNSPLHF.

This chain uses TRBV18 with TRBJ1-2; D remains ambiguous. V was pared by 0 bases and J by 7 bases, with 6 bases between. This CDR3 has 12 residues. The germline V gene has CDR1 KGHSH and CDR2 LQKENI. In DNA form, the CDR3 reads TGTGCCAGCTCACCACCGGGCCCTGGCTACACCTTC. It yields the protein CASSPPGPGYTF.

The chain has TRBV5-1 and TRBJ2-3, with TRBD2 matching 10 bases. After removal of 5 bases from V and 5 bases from J, the junction contained 5 bases not matched to a gene. Looked up from germline, CDR1 is SGHRS and CDR2 is YFSETQ. CDR3 size: 14 residues. In DNA, the CDR3 is TGCGCCAGCAGTTTAGCGGGAGGTGGAGATACGCAGTATTTT. Protein sequence: CASSLAGGGDTQYF.

The chain couples TRBV6-5 to TRBJ2-7; 8 bases agree with TRBD2. The ends lost 4 bases at V and 4 bases at J; junction bases unmatched: 9. In germline, CDR1 is MNHEY, CDR2 SVGAGI. The CDR3 totals 15 residues. The CDR3 coding sequence is TGTGCCAGCAGTTTGGGGGGAGCGGGAGCGTACGAGCAGTACTTC. It translates to CASSLGGAGAYEQYF.

In its sample, this clone was seen a few times. J is TRBJ2-7 and V is TRBV14; TRBD2 agrees at 9 bases. CDR1 is SGHDN and CDR2 is FVKESK in the germline V gene. V lost 1 base to trimming and J lost 9 bases; unmatched junction nucleotides: 4. This CDR3 has 13 amino acids. The CDR3 DNA reads as TGTGCCAGCAGCCAAGCGCGACTAGCGGTGCAGTACTTC. Translated, it gives CASSQARLAVQYF.

This clone occurred a few times. The CDR3 DNA reads TGTGCCAGCAGAGGAGAGTACGAGCAGTACTTC. Amino acids: CASRGEYEQYF. This chain uses TRBV2 with TRBJ2-7; D call uncertain. Germline assignment: CDR1 SNHLY and CDR2 FYNNEI. The CDR3 spans 11 residues. Trimming left V 6 bases short and J 4 bases short, with 7 bases between.

This chain connects TRBV7-2 to TRBJ1-2; no clear D gene. The length of the CDR3 is 14 residues. V gave up 2 bases and J gave up 3 bases, with 10 bases separating them. CDR1 SGHTA and CDR2 FQGNSA come from the germline V gene. The CDR3 reads CASSLPGEYYGYTF. The CDR3 DNA reads as TGTGCCAGCAGCTTACCGGGAGAGTACTATGGCTACACCTTC. Drawing the rest from reference TRBV7-2 and TRBJ1-2, the complete variable domain is GAGVSQSPSNKVTEKGKDVELRCDPISGHTALYWYRQSLGQGLEFLIYFQGNSAPDKSGLPSDRFSAERTGGSVSTLTIQRTQQEDSAVYLCASSLPGEYYGYTFGSGTRLTVV.

To note about this clone: Mismatch with germline at one junction end may stem from a read error. V is TRBV3-1 (or the pseudogene TRBV3-2) and J is TRBJ2-4; 12 bases are a match to TRBD2. The CDR3 loop spans 14 amino acids. The germline CDR1 and CDR2 sequences are LGHDT and YNNKEL (reference sequence). The DNA for the CDR3 is TGTGCCAGCAGCCAACGGCTAGCGGGGGGGCCGGTGGACTTC. Its translation: CASSQRLAGGPVDF.

The chain combines TRBV15 with TRBJ1-1; 7 bases are a match to TRBD1. Trimming cost V 1 base and J 3 bases; bases outside gene matches: 8. Germline CDR1 is LNHNV and CDR2 is YYDKDF (reference sequence). This CDR3 spans 16 amino acids. The CDR3 DNA follows: TGTGCCACCAGCAGAGGTGACAGGGTTGCGGACACTGAAGCTTTCTTT. Protein sequence: CATSRGDRVADTEAFF. The entire variable domain, with the rest obtained from reference TRBV15 and TRBJ1-1, is as follows: DAMVIQNPRYQVTQFGKPVTLSCSQTLNHNVMYWYQQKSSQAPKLLFHYYDKDFNNEADTPDNFQSRRPNTSFCFLDIRSPGLGDTAMYLCATSRGDRVADTEAFFGQGTRLTVV.

The table lists this clone with a count of one. The chain employs TRBV11-3 and TRBJ2-1; TRBD2 is a possible D gene (7 bases). The CDR3 is 18 amino acids. Germline assignment: CDR1 SGHNT and CDR2 YENEEA. V was cut by 3 bases and J by 0 bases, with 18 bases left in between. CDR3: CASSFGGGALYSYNEQFF. The CDR3 nucleotides read TGTGCCAGCAGCTTCGGAGGGGGGGCCTTATACTCCTACAATGAGCAGTTCTTC.

The V gene is TRBV6-5, the J gene TRBJ2-1; the match to TRBD1 covers 8 bases. Looked up from germline, CDR1 is MNHEY and CDR2 is SVGAGI. With V trimmed by 7 bases and J by 5 bases, 10 bases remained unmatched. The CDR3 extends over 15 amino acids. The CDR3 sequence: CASTPMDRVNNEQFF. The CDR3 DNA sequence: TGTGCCAGCACCCCCATGGACAGGGTGAACAATGAGCAGTTCTTC.

The chain joins TRBV15 to TRBJ1-2; D possibly corresponds to TRBD1 (5 bases). The germline V gene has CDR1 LNHNV and CDR2 YYDKDF (reference sequence). Trimming pared 4 bases from V and 4 bases from J, leaving 13 bases between. This CDR3 comprises 14 residues. The CDR3 region is CATSTKGESYGYTF. The CDR3 DNA reads as TGTGCCACCAGCACAAAAGGGGAAAGCTATGGCTACACCTTC.

This chain joins TRBV6-2 or TRBV6-3 and TRBJ2-1; possibly TRBD1 for D (6 bases). Trimming removed 5 bases at V and 10 bases at J, with 15 bases between. The CDR3 is 13 residues long. The V gene's germline CDR1 is MNHEY and CDR2 SVGEGT. CDR3 residues: CASSRTDKGEQFF. CDR3 nucleotide sequence: TGTGCCAGCAGTCGGACAGACAAGGGAGAGCAGTTCTTC.

This chain uses TRBV5-5 with TRBJ1-1; 9 bases line up with TRBD1. CDR3 length: 12 amino acids. Germline V gives CDR1 SGHKS, CDR2 YYEKEE (reference sequence). V gave up 0 bases and J gave up 11 bases; unmatched junction bases: 2. CDR3 sequence: CASSLVQGAAFF. The CDR3 DNA follows: TGTGCCAGCAGCTTGGTACAGGGGGCGGCTTTCTTT. The variable domain in full, with the rest retrieved from reference TRBV5-5 and TRBJ1-1, is DAGVTQSPTHLIKTRGQQVTLRCSPISGHKSVSWYQQVLGQGPQFIFQYYEKEERGRGNFPDRFSARQFPNYSSELNVNALLLGDSALYLCASSLVQGAAFFGQGTRLTVV.

The CDR3 protein is CASRSTGGLGEQYF. CDR3 DNA sequence: TGTGCCAGCAGGTCGACGGGAGGGCTTGGGGAGCAGTACTTC. V is TRBV6-5 and J is TRBJ2-7, with 8 bases identical to TRBD2. CDR1 and CDR2 from the germline V gene are MNHEY and SVGAGI. J lost 7 bases, V lost 6 bases, and 11 bases had no gene match. The CDR3 extends over 14 amino acids.

This sequence joins TRBV24-1 and TRBJ1-5; D gene uncertain. Germline loops: CDR1 KGHDR, CDR2 SFDVKD. This CDR3 comprises 13 residues. The V gene lost 6 bases and the J gene lost 2 bases, with 7 bases spanning the gap. The CDR3 here is CATSQSGNQPQHF. In DNA, the CDR3 is TGTGCCACCAGTCAATCGGGCAATCAGCCCCAGCATTTT.

This clone was counted a single time. This chain links TRBV30 with TRBJ1-5, with D possibly TRBD1 on 5 matching bases. The CDR3 has 15 residues. The V end was cut by 0 bases, the J end by 7 bases, with 16 bases between. The germline CDR1 and CDR2 sequences are GTSNPN and SVGIG (reference sequence). The CDR3 protein is CAWSVRAGIKQPQHF. CDR3 bases: TGTGCCTGGAGTGTACGGGCAGGGATCAAGCAGCCCCAGCATTTT.

The chain employs TRBV6-5 and TRBJ1-1; D unresolved. The CDR3 is made up of 13 amino acids. V was clipped by 7 bases and J by 10 bases, with 19 bases between them. Germline V gene data show CDR1 as MNHEY and CDR2 as SVGAGI. Here the CDR3 DNA reads TGTGCCAGCACCTCGAACGGGAGGTTTGGAGCTTTCTTT. This gives the protein CASTSNGRFGAFF.